These T cell receptor beta chains were read from a single sample in a study of T cells in Graves' hyperthyroidism and ophthalmopathy. TCRdb reprocessed the multiplex PCR reads via MiXCR and lists one record per CDR3 protein. The repertoire holds some 620,000 distinct CDR3 sequences, with around 16% as singletons. The sample was blood. The receptors derive from a woman aged 25 to 39 with Graves' hyperthyroidism. The CDR3 runs from the conserved cysteine through the conserved F or W. D genes are given only for firm matches. Not every row has a clone size; where given, it reads once, few, many or a size class.

14	-	TRBJ2-1	many	TRBV7-9	CASSLLRTDNEQFF	TGTGCCAGCAGCTTACTGAGGACAGACAATGAGCAGTTCTTC
14	-	TRBJ2-2	-	TRBV4-1	CASSRAPGDGELFF	TGCGCCAGCAGCCGGGCACCCGGAGACGGGGAGCTGTTTTTT
12	-	TRBJ1-2	-	TRBV6-2/TRBV6-3	CASSYVSYGYTF	TGTGCCAGCAGTTATGTCAGCTATGGCTACACCTTC
13	-	TRBJ2-7	many	TRBV28	CASSSPTSNEQYF	TGTGCCAGCAGTTCCCCGACTAGTAACGAGCAGTACTTC
14	TRBD2	TRBJ2-7	few	TRBV2	CASSILAGYNEQYF	TGTGCCAGCAGCATACTAGCGGGATATAACGAGCAGTACTTC
17	TRBD2	TRBJ2-3	many	TRBV27	CASSSPGTSGITDTQYF	TGTGCCAGCAGTTCCCCCGGGACTAGCGGTATCACAGATACGCAGTATTTT
14	TRBD1	TRBJ1-4	-	TRBV25-1	CASSEGTATEKLFF	TGTGCCAGCAGTGAAGGGACAGCCACTGAAAAACTGTTTTTT
14	TRBD1	TRBJ2-7	many	TRBV28	CASSSPTGLHEQYF	TGTGCCAGCAGTTCACCGACAGGGCTCCACGAGCAGTACTTC
16	-	TRBJ2-3	many	TRBV28	CASSFPTDSSTDTQYF	TGTGCCAGCAGTTTCCCGACAGACTCTAGCACAGATACGCAGTATTTT
14	-	TRBJ2-7	many	TRBV7-8	CASSRSGSSYEQYF	TGTGCCAGCAGCCGATCCGGGAGCTCCTACGAGCAGTACTTC
12	-	TRBJ2-7	many	TRBV2	CASGGTAFEQYF	TGTGCCAGCGGGGGGACGGCCTTCGAGCAGTACTTC
15	TRBD1	TRBJ2-7	-	TRBV27	CASSFRPGGWHEQYF	TGTGCCAGCAGTTTCCGGCCAGGGGGATGGCACGAGCAGTACTTC
13	-	TRBJ2-3	-	TRBV15	CATSTPGVDTQYF	TGTGCCACCAGTACACCCGGGGTAGATACGCAGTATTTT
17	TRBD2	TRBJ2-1	many	TRBV28	CASSLASLAVNYNEQFF	TGTGCCAGCAGTTTAGCGTCTCTAGCGGTTAACTACAATGAGCAGTTCTTC
18	TRBD1	TRBJ1-4	many	TRBV6-1	CASAEPGQGATTNEKLFF	TGTGCCAGCGCAGAACCGGGACAGGGGGCGACAACTAATGAAAAACTGTTTTTT
17	-	TRBJ1-3	few	TRBV12-3/TRBV12-4	CASSSPPVSSSGNTIYF	TGTGCCAGCAGTTCCCCCCCAGTTTCCAGCTCTGGAAACACCATATATTTT
13	-	TRBJ2-7	many	TRBV28	CASSPMRHYEQYF	TGTGCCAGCAGCCCGATGAGACACTACGAGCAGTACTTC
16	-	TRBJ1-2	-	TRBV3-1	CASSQDGIATNYGYTF	TGTGCCAGCAGCCAAGATGGGATAGCTACCAACTATGGCTACACCTTC
12	-	TRBJ1-2	few	TRBV3-1	CASSHGTSGYTF	TGTGCCAGCAGCCACGGGACATCTGGCTACACCTTC
14	TRBD2	TRBJ2-7	many	TRBV27	CASSWTSESYEQYF	TGTGCCAGCAGTTGGACTAGCGAGTCCTACGAGCAGTACTTC
16	-	TRBJ1-1	many	TRBV28	CASRPLRARTITEAFF	TGTGCCAGCAGACCTCTGCGGGCCAGGACCATCACTGAAGCTTTCTTT
17	-	TRBJ2-1	few	TRBV4-2	CASSQEPSGGTYNEQFF	TGTGCCAGCAGCCAAGAACCCAGCGGTGGCACCTACAATGAGCAGTTCTTC
14	-	TRBJ2-5	many	TRBV7-9	CASNKGATQETQYF	TGTGCCAGCAATAAAGGCGCCACCCAAGAGACCCAGTACTTC
13	-	TRBJ2-2	many	TRBV12-3/TRBV12-4	CASSFGGAGELFF	TGTGCCAGCAGTTTTGGGGGCGCCGGGGAGCTGTTTTTT
14	-	TRBJ1-1	-	TRBV5-1	CASSPSAMNTEAFF	TGCGCCAGCAGCCCGTCCGCCATGAACACTGAAGCTTTCTTT
13	-	TRBJ1-1	many	TRBV27	CASSLRWGTEAFF	TGTGCCAGCAGTTTACGGTGGGGGACTGAAGCTTTCTTT
14	-	TRBJ1-1	many	TRBV28	CASSFLGRGTEAFF	TGTGCCAGCAGTTTCCTAGGACGGGGTACTGAAGCTTTCTTT
17	TRBD2	TRBJ2-5	-	TRBV2	CASSSPTSGRLPETQYF	TGTGCCAGCAGTAGCCCAACTAGCGGGAGGCTCCCAGAGACCCAGTACTTC
15	-	TRBJ2-2	many	TRBV28	CASSVIGFRTGELFF	TGTGCCAGCAGTGTGATAGGGTTCCGCACCGGGGAGCTGTTTTTT
14	-	TRBJ2-3	many	TRBV6-1	CASKESQFPDTQYF	TGTGCCAGCAAGGAGAGCCAATTTCCGGATACGCAGTATTTT
15	-	TRBJ1-4	-	TRBV4-3	CASSQGTGTFEKLFF	TGCGCCAGCAGCCAAGGAACCGGGACATTCGAAAAACTGTTTTTT
13	-	TRBJ2-7	many	TRBV3-1	CASSQGGFNEQYF	TGTGCCAGCAGCCAAGGAGGGTTCAACGAGCAGTACTTC